This T cell receptor beta chain was identified during a study of blood T cell repertoires in COVID-19. Study context: Acute-phase and convalescent COVID-19 samples originated in the United States, Italy and Spain. T cells, B-cell-depleted T cells, or PBMCs supplied cDNA or gDNA.

The germline CDR1 and CDR2 sequences are MDHEN and SYDVKM. There are 14 residues in the CDR3. V trimming: 11 bases; J trimming: 1 base; junction bases outside the gene matches: 11. As handled by the study authors: Amplified reference gene primers provided the basis for estimating nucleated cell counts. Data came from immunoSEQ multiplex PCR; TCRdb stores just in-frame clones and leaves some out. V, J and clone size derive from that table, while D and trimming were established from the DNA sequence. The repertoire holds around 200,000 clones, with around 75% as singletons. This chain joins TRBV28 and TRBJ2-7, with 7 positions matching TRBD1. The receptor was isolated from a human donor in a cohort sampled during active COVID-19. Sequenced: peripheral blood. The CDR3 reads CAARGQTGSYEQYF. CDR3 sequence (DNA): TGTGCCGCCCGGGGTCAGACAGGGTCCTACGAGCAGTACTTC.